This TCR beta chain was identified in a study of neurological immune-mediated disorders. TCRdb processed the 5' RACE reads anew with MiXCR; each CDR3 protein has one entry. The profile shows approximately 87,000 distinct CDR3 sequences, approximately 14% of them singletons. This clonotype was counted at least ten times. The CDR3 has 14 amino acids. V gave up 1 base and J gave up 0 bases, with 7 bases separating them. Germline V gives CDR1 SGHRS, CDR2 YFSETQ. Input material: PBMCs. The rearrangement links TRBV5-1 to TRBJ1-1; D unclear. This TCR came from a woman aged 45-65 years in good health. This CDR3 is CASSLTAVNTEAFF. The CDR3 DNA follows: TGCGCCAGCAGCTTGACAGCGGTGAACACTGAAGCTTTCTTT. Based on the CDR3 plus reference TRBV5-1 and TRBJ1-1, the full variable domain is KAGVTQTPRYLIKTRGQQVTLSCSPISGHRSVSWYQQTPGQGLQFLFEYFSETQRNKGNFPGRFSGRQFSNSRSEMNVSTLELGDSALYLCASSLTAVNTEAFFGQGTRLTVV.